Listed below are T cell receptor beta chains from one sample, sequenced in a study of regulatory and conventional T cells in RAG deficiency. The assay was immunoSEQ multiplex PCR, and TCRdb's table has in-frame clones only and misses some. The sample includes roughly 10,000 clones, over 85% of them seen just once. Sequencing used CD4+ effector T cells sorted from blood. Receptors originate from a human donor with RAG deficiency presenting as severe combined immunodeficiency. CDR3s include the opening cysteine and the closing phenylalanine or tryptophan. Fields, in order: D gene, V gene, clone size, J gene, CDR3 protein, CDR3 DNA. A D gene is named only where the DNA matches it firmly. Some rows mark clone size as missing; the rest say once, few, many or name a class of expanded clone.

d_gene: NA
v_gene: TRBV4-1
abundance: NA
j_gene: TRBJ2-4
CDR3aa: CASSQGGLWDKNIQYF
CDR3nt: TGCGCCAGCAGCCAAGGGGGGCTCTGGGACAAAAACATTCAGTACTTC

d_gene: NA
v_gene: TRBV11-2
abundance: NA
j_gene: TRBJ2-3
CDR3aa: CASSLAGTYTDTQYF
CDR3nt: TGTGCCAGCAGCTTAGCCGGGACCTACACAGATACGCAGTATTTT

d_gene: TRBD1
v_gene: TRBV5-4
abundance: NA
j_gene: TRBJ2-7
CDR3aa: CASSLGTGGYEQYF
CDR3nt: TGTGCCAGCAGCTTAGGGACAGGGGGCTACGAGCAGTACTTC

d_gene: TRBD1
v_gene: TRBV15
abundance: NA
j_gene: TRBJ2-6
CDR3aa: CATTETGYSPGANVLTF
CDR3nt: TGTGCCACCACGGAGACAGGGTACTCTCCCGGGGCCAACGTCCTGACTTTC

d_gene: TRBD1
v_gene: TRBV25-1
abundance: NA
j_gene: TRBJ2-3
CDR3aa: CASSGTGGPDTQYF
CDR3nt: TGTGCCAGCAGCGGGACAGGGGGCCCAGATACGCAGTATTTT

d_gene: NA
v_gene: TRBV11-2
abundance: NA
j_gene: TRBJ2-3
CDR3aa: CASSLVGVTDTQYF
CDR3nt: TGTGCCAGCAGCTTAGTAGGGGTCACAGATACGCAGTATTTT

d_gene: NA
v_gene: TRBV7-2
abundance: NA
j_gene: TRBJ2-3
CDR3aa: CASSPWTGRVFTDTQYF
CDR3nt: TGTGCCAGCAGCCCGTGGACAGGGAGGGTTTTCACAGATACGCAGTATTTT

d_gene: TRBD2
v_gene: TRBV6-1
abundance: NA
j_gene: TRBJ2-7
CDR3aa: CASSEAGGVYEQYF
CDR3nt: TGTGCCAGCAGTGAAGCGGGAGGGGTCTACGAGCAGTACTTC

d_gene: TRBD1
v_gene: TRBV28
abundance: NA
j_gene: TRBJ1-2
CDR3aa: CASSLGRGRSYTF
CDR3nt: TGTGCCAGCAGTTTAGGAAGGGGGCGTAGCTACACCTTC

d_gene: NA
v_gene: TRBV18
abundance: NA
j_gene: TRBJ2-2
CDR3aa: CASSPWTPNTGELFF
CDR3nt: TGTGCCAGCTCACCATGGACCCCGAACACCGGGGAGCTGTTTTTT

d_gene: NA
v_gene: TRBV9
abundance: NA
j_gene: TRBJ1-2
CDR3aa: CASSTGTYGYTF
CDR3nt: TGTGCCAGCAGCACGGGGACATATGGCTACACCTTC

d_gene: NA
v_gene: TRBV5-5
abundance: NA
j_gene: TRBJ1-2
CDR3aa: CASSLTLNNYGYTF
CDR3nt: TGTGCCAGCAGCTTGACACTGAACAACTATGGCTACACCTTC

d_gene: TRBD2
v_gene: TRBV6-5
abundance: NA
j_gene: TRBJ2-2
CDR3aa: CASSRGVGELFF
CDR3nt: TGTGCCAGCAGTCGGGGGGTCGGGGAGCTGTTTTTT

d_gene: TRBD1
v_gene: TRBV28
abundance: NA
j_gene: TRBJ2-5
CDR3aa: CASSLSAGQGEETQYF
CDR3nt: TGTGCCAGCAGTTTAAGCGCCGGACAGGGGGAAGAGACCCAGTACTTC

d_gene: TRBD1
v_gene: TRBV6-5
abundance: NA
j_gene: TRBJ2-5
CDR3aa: CASARGRGTQYF
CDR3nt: TGTGCCAGCGCCAGGGGGCGCGGGACCCAGTACTTC

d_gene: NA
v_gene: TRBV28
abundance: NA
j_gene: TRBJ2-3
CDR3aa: CASSLVTDTQYF
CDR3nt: TGTGCCAGCAGTTTAGTCACAGATACGCAGTATTTT

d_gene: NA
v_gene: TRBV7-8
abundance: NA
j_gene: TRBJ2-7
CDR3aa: CASTSSRDLRSYEQYF
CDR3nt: TGTGCCAGCACGTCCTCGAGGGACCTTAGATCCTACGAGCAGTACTTC

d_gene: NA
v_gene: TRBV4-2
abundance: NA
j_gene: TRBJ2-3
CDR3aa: CASSQVTDTQYF
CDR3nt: TGTGCCAGCAGCCAAGTGACAGATACGCAGTATTTT

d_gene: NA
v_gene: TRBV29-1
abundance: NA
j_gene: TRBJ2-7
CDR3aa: CSVEAHGSSYEQYF
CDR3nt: TGCAGCGTTGAAGCCCACGGGAGCTCCTACGAGCAGTACTTC

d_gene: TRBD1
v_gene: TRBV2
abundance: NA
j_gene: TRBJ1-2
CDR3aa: CASSELVRGEGYTF
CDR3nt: TGTGCCAGCAGTGAATTAGTCAGGGGGGAGGGCTACACCTTC

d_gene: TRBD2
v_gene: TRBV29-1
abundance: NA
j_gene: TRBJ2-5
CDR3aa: CSGGRAQETQYF
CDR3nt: TGCAGCGGGGGGAGGGCGCAAGAGACCCAGTACTTC

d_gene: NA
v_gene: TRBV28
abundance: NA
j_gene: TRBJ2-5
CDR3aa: CASSLIRETQYF
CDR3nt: TGTGCCAGCAGTTTAATCCGAGAGACCCAGTACTTC

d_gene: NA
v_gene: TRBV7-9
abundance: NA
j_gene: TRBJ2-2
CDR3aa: CASSTDANTGELFF
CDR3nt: TGTGCCAGCAGCACGGATGCGAACACCGGGGAGCTGTTTTTT

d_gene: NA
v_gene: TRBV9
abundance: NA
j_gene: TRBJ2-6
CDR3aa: CASSPGIGRANVLTF
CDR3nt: TGTGCCAGCAGCCCCGGGATCGGTCGGGCCAACGTCCTGACTTTC

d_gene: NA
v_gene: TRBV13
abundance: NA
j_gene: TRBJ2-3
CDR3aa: CASSPMAGYDTQYF
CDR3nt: TGTGCCAGCAGCCCCATGGCCGGGTACGATACGCAGTATTTT

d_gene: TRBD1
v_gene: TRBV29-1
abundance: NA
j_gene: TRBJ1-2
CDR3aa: CSVNRGWGYTF
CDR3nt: TGCAGCGTCAACAGGGGTTGGGGCTACACCTTC

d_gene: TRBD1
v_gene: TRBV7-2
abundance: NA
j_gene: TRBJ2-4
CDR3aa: CASSLNGDRLGNIQYF
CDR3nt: TGTGCCAGCAGCTTAAATGGGGACAGGCTTGGAAACATTCAGTACTTC

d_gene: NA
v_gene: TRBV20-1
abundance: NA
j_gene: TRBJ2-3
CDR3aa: CSARGTDTQYF
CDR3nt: TGCAGTGCCCGCGGGACAGATACGCAGTATTTT

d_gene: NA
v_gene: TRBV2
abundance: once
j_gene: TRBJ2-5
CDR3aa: CASSESPTPYF
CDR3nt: TGTGCCAGCAGTGAAAGTCCGACCCCCTACTTC

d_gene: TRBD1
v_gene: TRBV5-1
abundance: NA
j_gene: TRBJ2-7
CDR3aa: CASSLVGQPYEQYF
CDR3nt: TGCGCCAGCAGCTTGGTGGGACAGCCCTACGAGCAGTACTTC

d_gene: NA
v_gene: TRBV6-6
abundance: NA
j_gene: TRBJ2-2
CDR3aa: CASSYLWGETGELFF
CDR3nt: TGTGCCAGCAGTTACCTGTGGGGGGAAACCGGGGAGCTGTTTTTT

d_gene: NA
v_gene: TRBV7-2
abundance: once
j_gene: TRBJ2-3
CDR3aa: CASSLAREKGTQYF
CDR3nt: TGTGCCAGCAGCTTAGCCCGGGAGAAGGGTACGCAGTATTTT

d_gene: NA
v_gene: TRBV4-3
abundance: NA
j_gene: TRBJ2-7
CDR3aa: CASSQEGSGNRAAEQYF
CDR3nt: TGCGCCAGCAGCCAAGAGGGGAGTGGAAACAGGGCGGCCGAGCAGTACTTC

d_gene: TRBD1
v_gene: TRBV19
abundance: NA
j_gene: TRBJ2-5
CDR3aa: CASSAKGAWETQYF
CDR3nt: TGTGCCAGTAGTGCTAAGGGGGCGTGGGAGACCCAGTACTTC

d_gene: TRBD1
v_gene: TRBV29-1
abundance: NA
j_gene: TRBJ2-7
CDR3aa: CSVQAPGQGLNEQYF
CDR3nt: TGCAGCGTCCAAGCCCCGGGACAGGGACTAAACGAGCAGTACTTC

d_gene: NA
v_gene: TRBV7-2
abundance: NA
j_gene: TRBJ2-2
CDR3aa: CASSMGSGELFF
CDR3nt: TGTGCCAGCAGCATGGGCTCCGGGGAGCTGTTTTTT

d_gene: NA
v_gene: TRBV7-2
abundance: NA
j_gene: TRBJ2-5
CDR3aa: CASSTRTLQETQYF
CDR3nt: TGTGCCAGCAGCACAAGGACTCTCCAAGAGACCCAGTACTTC

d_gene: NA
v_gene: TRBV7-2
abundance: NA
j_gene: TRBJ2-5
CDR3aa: CASSFAGSETQYF
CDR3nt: TGTGCCAGCAGCTTCGCAGGGAGTGAGACCCAGTACTTC

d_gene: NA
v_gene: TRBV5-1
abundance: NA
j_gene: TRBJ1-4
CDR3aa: CASSLALNEKLFF
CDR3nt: TGCGCCAGCAGCTTGGCCCTGAATGAAAAACTGTTTTTT

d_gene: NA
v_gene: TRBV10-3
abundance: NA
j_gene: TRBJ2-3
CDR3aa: CAISKGQRSTDTQYF
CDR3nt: TGTGCCATCAGTAAAGGACAGAGGAGCACAGATACGCAGTATTTT